The sequence of this TCR beta chain was determined in a study of blood T cell repertoires in COVID-19. About the research overall: The United States, Italy and Spain were the sources of the acute and convalescent COVID-19 samples.

V dropped 5 bases and J dropped 3 bases, with 19 bases sitting between them. This CDR3 is 16 amino acids long. Germline V CDR1 and CDR2: SGHTA, FQGTGA. Using immunoSEQ multiplex PCR, the repertoire was profiled, and TCRdb retains in-frame clones only, with some absent. The repertoire includes 250,000 to 350,000 clones, 84% of them detected once, and over 1.3% sits in the top ten. The sequence came from a human donor with COVID-19, enrolled during active disease. The donor label of this sample is uncertain. The chain combines TRBV7-3 with TRBJ1-2; a weak D match, TRBD1 (6 bases). Material for sequencing was peripheral blood. The CDR3 loop is CASSHAGAGNYYGYTF. The CDR3 DNA reads as TGTGCCAGCAGCCATGCAGGGGCAGGTAATTACTATGGCTACACCTTC.